This T cell receptor (beta chain) was identified during a study of cytomegalovirus exposure and HLA in healthy donors. General observations from the study: Near-uniform donor sequencing depth was presumed by presence/absence analyses. The study designated roughly 150 TCR beta chains cytomegalovirus-associated.

The CDR3 has 16 amino acids. V gave up 3 bases and J gave up 1 base; unmatched junction bases: 5. CDR1 is SQVTM and CDR2 is ANQGSEA in the germline V gene. Points on this clone: No antigen is known for it.

PCR used 60 Vbeta primers and 13 Jbeta primers. In the study's own analysis: Among the unique TCR beta chains that a later analysis counted, about 81 million in all, roughly 10 million were shared. Sequencing was performed with immunoSEQ multiplex PCR; in TCRdb, only in-frame clones are kept and a portion is missing. That table furnishes V, J and clone size, whereas the DNA furnished D and trimming. The sample records 100,000 to 150,000 clones, approximately 87% being singletons. Donors were nominally healthy when sampled, though unrecorded immune exposures were likely. This TCR came from a man aged 35 to 55 in good health and CMV-seronegative. The sample was PBMCs. The genes are TRBV29-1 and TRBJ2-3; 12 bases are a match to TRBD2. The CDR3 region has the DNA TGCAGCGTTGATCCGACTAGCGGGGGCCGCACAGATACGCAGTATTTT. Its translation is CSVDPTSGGRTDTQYF.